These 30 T cell receptor beta chains came from one sample sequenced in a study of blood T cell repertoires in COVID-19. Libraries were prepared by immunoSEQ multiplex PCR; TCRdb keeps only in-frame clonotypes and omits some of them. The sample shows more than 70,000 clones, 80% to 90% of them seen only once. Sequencing input: peripheral blood. Every receptor here comes from a man in his fifties or sixties with acute or convalescent COVID-19.

V usage is TRBV7-2 and J usage is TRBJ2-1; no clear D gene. The CDR3 runs to 11 residues. Germline CDR1 SGHTA, CDR2 FQGNSA. Trimming cost V 4 bases and J 10 bases, with 8 bases left between them. The CDR3 DNA is TGTGCCAGCAGCTCTCAGGTGGAGCAGTTCTTC. This translates into CASSSQVEQFF.

The gene calls are TRBV6-5 and TRBJ1-3; 8 bases are a match to TRBD1. The J segment lost 4 bases and the V segment lost 8 bases, leaving 10 bases of the junction unmatched. CDR1 MNHEY and CDR2 SVGAGI come from the germline V gene. This CDR3 is 15 amino acids long. The CDR3 DNA sequence: TGTGCCAGCTTCTCAGGACAGGGCGCAGGAAACACCATATATTTT. Its translation: CASFSGQGAGNTIYF.

The DNA for the CDR3 is TGCGCCAGCAGCTTGGAGACAGCCATTCGGGATAATTCACCCCTCCACTTT. Translated, it gives CASSLETAIRDNSPLHF. The gene calls are TRBV5-1 and TRBJ1-6; a weak D match, TRBD1 (5 bases). The CDR3 loop spans 17 amino acids. Germline loops: CDR1 SGHRS, CDR2 YFSETQ. Trimming shortened V by 0 bases and J by 5 bases, and 15 bases separated the two germline ends.

The V call is TRBV19, the J call TRBJ1-5; 8 bases match TRBD1. Germline V CDR1 and CDR2: LNHDA, SQIVND (reference sequence). V shed 5 bases and J 4 bases; nucleotides not matched to a gene: 4. CDR3 length: 14 residues. CDR3 sequence reads: CASSQGATNQPQHF. The CDR3 nucleotides read TGTGCCAGTAGTCAGGGGGCGACGAATCAGCCCCAGCATTTT.

This clone was recorded once. The chain uses TRBV28 and TRBJ2-5; TRBD1 might be the D (6 bases). Trimming took 7 bases from V and 4 from J, leaving 16 bases between them. The CDR3 spans 14 residues. CDR1 is MDHEN, CDR2 SYDVKM, per germline. CDR3 nucleotide sequence: TGTGCCAGCAAGGGGGTAAGGATGATAGAGACCCAGTACTTC. This codes for CASKGVRMIETQYF. Full variable domain (outside the CDR3, taken from reference TRBV28 and TRBJ2-5): DVKVTQSSRYLVKRTGEKVFLECVQDMDHENMFWYRQDPGLGLRLIYFSYDVKMKEKGDIPEGYSVSREKKERFSLILESASTNQTSMYLCASKGVRMIETQYFGPGTRLLVL.

The table lists this clone with a count of one. The rearrangement uses TRBV9 and TRBJ2-7, with D tentatively TRBD2 (5 bases). This CDR3 is 15 amino acids long. The V end lost 0 bases, the J end lost 3 bases, and 13 bases lay between the germline ends. The V gene's germline CDR1 is SGDLS and CDR2 YYNGEE. As DNA, the CDR3 is TGTGCCAGCAGCGTAGCTACGAGCGGCAACTACGAGCAGTACTTC. Translating gives CASSVATSGNYEQYF.

The CDR3 is CASSQSPRAAANYGYTF. The DNA for the CDR3 is TGCGCCAGCAGTCAATCGCCCAGGGCGGCGGCGAACTATGGCTACACCTTC. The chain couples TRBV23-1 to TRBJ1-2; the D gene is possibly TRBD1 (5 bases). TRBV23-1 is flagged as an ORF with uncertain function. This CDR3 contains 17 residues. V dropped 0 bases and J dropped 2 bases, with 16 bases sitting between them.

The chain is built from TRBV11-2 and TRBJ1-1; unclear D gene. V lost 6 bases, J lost 1 base, and 9 bases lay in between. This CDR3 has 13 amino acids. Germline V gene sequence: CDR1 SGHAT, CDR2 FQNNGV. CDR3 residues: CASRPAGNTEAFF. CDR3 DNA sequence: TGTGCCAGCAGGCCAGCGGGGAACACTGAAGCTTTCTTT. The whole variable domain, filled in from reference TRBV11-2 and TRBJ1-1, reads EAGVAQSPRYKIIEKRQSVAFWCNPISGHATLYWYQQILGQGPKLLIQFQNNGVVDDSQLPKDRFSAERLKGVDSTLKIQPAKLEDSAVYLCASRPAGNTEAFFGQGTRLTVV.

V and J are TRBV11-2 and TRBJ1-1; 10 bases agree with TRBD1. The CDR3 length is 18 residues. Germline trimming cut 2 bases from V and 1 base from J; bases unmatched to any gene: 10. Germline V lookup: CDR1 SGHAT, CDR2 FQNNGV. The CDR3 region has the DNA TGTGCCAGCAGCTTATTCAGGACAGGGGGGCACAGGAACACTGAAGCTTTCTTT. It is translated as CASSLFRTGGHRNTEAFF.

This chain joins TRBV12-3 or TRBV12-4 and TRBJ2-5; 8 positions match TRBD2. Trimming cost V 6 bases and J 9 bases; bases outside gene matches: 9. This CDR3 has 13 amino acids. The CDR3 coding sequence is TGTGCCAGCAGGGTGGGAACGGGGGGGGCCCAGTACTTC. The encoded protein is CASRVGTGGAQYF.

CDR3 in DNA: TGTGCCACCAGCAGACCCGACAGGGGGCTGGAGACCCAGTACTTC. Its protein product is CATSRPDRGLETQYF. The rearrangement joins TRBV15 to TRBJ2-5; 10 bases line up with TRBD1. After removal of 2 bases from V and 5 bases from J, the junction contained 5 bases not matched to a gene. The CDR3 spans 15 residues. Germline V gene sequence: CDR1 LNHNV, CDR2 YYDKDF (reference sequence).

The CDR3 region is CASSLQRGGPDTQYF. In nucleotides, the CDR3 is TGTGCCAGCAGCCTCCAGCGGGGGGGCCCAGATACGCAGTATTTT. V gene TRBV11-2 combines with J gene TRBJ2-3; 10 positions match TRBD2. The ends lost 5 bases at V and 4 bases at J; junction bases unmatched: 6. Germline CDR1 is SGHAT and CDR2 is FQNNGV. The CDR3 runs 15 residues.

The V call is TRBV1, the J call TRBJ2-1; TRBD2, the table's D call, was not compared with the DNA. TRBV1 is a pseudogene. The CDR3 is 17 amino acids. The CDR3 reads CTSRQGELAGEVDEQFF. In DNA, the CDR3 is TGCACCAGCAGACAGGGAGAACTAGCGGGGGAGGTGGATGAGCAGTTCTTC.

The chain is built from TRBV21-1 and TRBJ2-3; the DNA was not compared with TRBD1, the D call given in the table. TRBV21-1 is given as a pseudogene. This CDR3 is built from 14 residues. The CDR3 sequence: CASSSGQASDTQYF. The CDR3 DNA follows: TGTGCCAGCAGCAGCGGACAGGCTTCAGATACGCAGTATTTT.

The chain links TRBV7-9 to TRBJ1-5; D perhaps matches TRBD1 (5 bases). This CDR3 contains 13 residues. Trimming cost V 1 base and J 4 bases, with 5 bases left between them. Looked up from germline, CDR1 is SEHNR and CDR2 is FQNEAQ (reference sequence). CDR3 in amino acids: CASSLGQNQPQHF. Written as DNA, the CDR3 is TGTGCCAGCAGCTTAGGACAGAATCAGCCCCAGCATTTT. Full variable domain (outside the CDR3, taken from reference TRBV7-9 and TRBJ1-5): DTGVSQNPRHKITKRGQNVTFRCDPISEHNRLYWYRQTLGQGPEFLTYFQNEAQLEKSRLLSDRFSAERPKGSFSTLEIQRTEQGDSAMYLCASSLGQNQPQHFGDGTRLSIL.

The rearrangement links TRBV11-2 to TRBJ2-5; D possibly corresponds to TRBD1 (6 bases). V was shortened by 5 bases and J by 5 bases, with 15 bases between the two germline ends. The CDR3 runs to 14 residues. CDR1 and CDR2 (germline): SGHAT, FQNNGV. The DNA for the CDR3 is TGTGCCAGCAGCCTTAACAGGGTGGGGGAGACCCAGTACTTC. It is translated as CASSLNRVGETQYF. Using reference TRBV11-2 and TRBJ2-5 for the parts outside the CDR3, the full variable domain is EAGVAQSPRYKIIEKRQSVAFWCNPISGHATLYWYQQILGQGPKLLIQFQNNGVVDDSQLPKDRFSAERLKGVDSTLKIQPAKLEDSAVYLCASSLNRVGETQYFGPGTRLLVL.

The CDR3 DNA reads TGTGCCAGCAGTGAAATTTCACTAGCGGGGGCCAATGAGCAGTTCTTC. It codes for CASSEISLAGANEQFF. The chain joins TRBV2 to TRBJ2-1, with 11 bases aligning to TRBD2. Germline CDR1 reads SNHLY; CDR2 reads FYNNEI. The CDR3 loop spans 16 amino acids. V shed 2 bases, J shed 6 bases, and the junction held 6 bases outside the gene matches.

This chain joins TRBV30 and TRBJ1-1; no clear D gene. V shed 4 bases and J shed 5 bases, with 14 bases lying between them. Germline V gives CDR1 GTSNPN, CDR2 SVGIG (reference sequence). CDR3 length: 13 residues. The CDR3 here is CAWILEVGTEAFF. The CDR3 nucleotides are TGTGCCTGGATACTGGAGGTGGGAACTGAAGCTTTCTTT.

The V call is TRBV19, the J call TRBJ1-5, with a weak D call TRBD1 (5 bases). The CDR3 extends over 16 amino acids. Trimming removed 5 bases from V and 3 bases from J, with 17 bases in between. Germline V CDR1 and CDR2: LNHDA, SQIVND (reference sequence). Here the CDR3 DNA reads TGTGCCAGTAGTCCGGGCAGGGAAAAAAACAATCAGCCCCAGCATTTT. Protein product: CASSPGREKNNQPQHF.

The chain couples TRBV21-1 to TRBJ2-7; TRBD1, the table's D call, lacks a check against the DNA. TRBV21-1 is a pseudogene locus. The CDR3 extends over 16 amino acids. The CDR3 bases are TGTGCCAGCTCTCAGGGGGGTCTAGCGAGCAACTACGAGCAGTACTTC. This sequence encodes CASSQGGLASNYEQYF.

The chain uses TRBV3-1 (or the pseudogene TRBV3-2) and TRBJ1-4, with TRBD1 matching over 9 bases. CDR3 length: 14 amino acids. Germline loops: CDR1 LGHDT, CDR2 YNNKEL (reference sequence). The J segment lost 7 bases and the V segment lost 3 bases, leaving 3 bases of the junction unmatched. The CDR3 DNA reads TGTGCCAGCAGCCAGACAGGGGGTTTTGAAAAACTGTTTTTT. This codes for CASSQTGGFEKLFF.

This clone was detected only a few times. The chain combines TRBV2 with TRBJ2-7; the match to TRBD1 covers 8 bases. This CDR3 contains 13 residues. V shed 6 bases, J shed 4 bases, and the junction held 5 bases outside the gene matches. The germline CDR1 and CDR2 sequences are SNHLY and FYNNEI. CDR3 in amino acids: CASRQGVSYEQYF. The DNA of the CDR3 is TGTGCCAGCAGACAGGGGGTCTCGTACGAGCAGTACTTC.

For the CDR3, the DNA is TGTGCCAGCACGCTAAGCGCAATGAACACTGAAGCTTTCTTT. Translated: CASTLSAMNTEAFF. The chain carries TRBV6-6 and TRBJ1-1, with unresolved D. This CDR3 has 14 residues. Between the trimmed V and J ends, which lost 7 bases and 0 bases, there was a span of 12 bases. In germline, CDR1 is MNHNY, CDR2 SVGAGI (reference sequence).

The chain has TRBV10-3 and TRBJ1-2; 8 bases match TRBD1. This CDR3 contains 13 residues. Germline V gives CDR1 ENHRY, CDR2 SYGVKD. J was trimmed by 2 bases and V by 6 bases; bases with no gene match: 2. CDR3 sequence reads: CAIRGQANYGYTF. The DNA of the CDR3 is TGTGCCATCAGGGGACAGGCCAACTATGGCTACACCTTC.

The chain carries TRBV12-3 or TRBV12-4 and TRBJ2-3; no clear D. This CDR3 contains 13 residues. Trimming removed 2 bases at V and 8 bases at J, with 11 bases between. CDR3 residues: CASSLKEDSTQYF. The CDR3 DNA reads as TGTGCCAGCAGTTTAAAAGAGGATAGTACGCAGTATTTT.

The chain recombines TRBV9 with TRBJ1-2, with a tentative D call TRBD1 (5 bases). CDR3 length equals 13 residues. The V and J ends lost 6 bases and 6 bases respectively, with 15 bases between them. Germline V gene lookup returns CDR1 SGDLS and CDR2 YYNGEE. Here the CDR3 reads CASTLHARDGYTF. The CDR3 DNA reads TGTGCCAGCACCCTCCATGCCAGGGATGGCTACACCTTC.

The rearrangement uses TRBV7-9 and TRBJ1-6, with 7 bases matching TRBD1. Germline-derived CDR1 and CDR2 are SEHNR and FQNEAQ (reference sequence). This CDR3 contains 15 residues. Germline trimming cut 5 bases from V and 10 bases from J; bases unmatched to any gene: 11. The CDR3 spells CASSPPGGTGSPLHF. CDR3 DNA: TGTGCCAGCAGCCCACCAGGGGGAACTGGGTCACCCCTCCACTTT. Variable domain in full (rest from reference TRBV7-9 and TRBJ1-6): DTGVSQNPRHKITKRGQNVTFRCDPISEHNRLYWYRQTLGQGPEFLTYFQNEAQLEKSRLLSDRFSAERPKGSFSTLEIQRTEQGDSAMYLCASSPPGGTGSPLHFGNGTRLTVT.

The V call is TRBV7-2, the J call TRBJ1-1, with 9 bases lining up with TRBD1. J gave up 3 bases and V 5 bases, and 7 bases lay outside the gene matches. CDR1 is SGHTA and CDR2 is FQGNSA in the germline V gene. The CDR3 runs to 15 residues. The CDR3 here is CASSEDRGGYTEAFF. The CDR3 nucleotides are TGTGCCAGCAGCGAGGACAGGGGAGGATACACTGAAGCTTTCTTT.

This rearrangement joins TRBV6-6 to TRBJ1-2, with 10 positions matching TRBD1. Per the germline V gene, CDR1 is MNHNY and CDR2 is SVGAGI (reference sequence). The CDR3 consists of 15 residues. The junction had 8 bases not matched to a gene; V was cut back by 5 bases and J by 5 bases. This CDR3 reads CASSNPGTGEYGYTF. CDR3 sequence (DNA): TGTGCCAGCAGTAACCCCGGGACAGGGGAATATGGCTACACCTTC.

The J gene is TRBJ2-7, the V gene TRBV21-1; TRBD1 reflects the table's D call only, with no check against the DNA. TRBV21-1 is recorded as a pseudogene. This CDR3 is built from 15 residues. The CDR3 DNA reads as TGTGCCAGCAGCAAATGCCGGACAGGGGTCTACGAGCAGTACGTC. This codes for CASSKCRTGVYEQYV.